This TCR beta chain appears in the sequencing data of a study of cytomegalovirus exposure and HLA in healthy donors. Study-level results: Later genetic work tied a missense DCLRE1C variant to beta-chain V and J trimming. According to the study, 150 to 200 TCR beta chains were cytomegalovirus-associated. In a later analysis, a genetic analysis reported fewer productive-TCR N-insertions in an Asian-associated ancestry cluster than the cohort average. TRBV6-2, TRBV6-3 and some other V segments were excluded as indistinguishable.

From germline, CDR1 is SGHRS and CDR2 YFSETQ. The CDR3 length is 16 residues. The trim removed 0 bases at V and 4 bases at J, leaving 8 bases unmatched. In regard to this clone: Its target is unknown.

The PCR contained 60 Vbeta and 13 Jbeta primers. TCRdb's copy holds only in-frame clones and misses some; the assay was immunoSEQ multiplex PCR. The sample has roughly 120,000 clones, 76% seen once. This receptor was obtained from a man aged 45-65 years in good health and CMV-seronegative. The chain has TRBV5-1 and TRBJ2-7, with 9 bases aligning to TRBD2. Material: PBMCs. For the CDR3, the DNA is TGCGCCAGCAGCTTGGCTTCTTCTAGCGGGGTTTACGAGCAGTACTTC. This encodes CASSLASSSGVYEQYF.